This T cell receptor (beta chain) was captured in a study of sequential checkpoint blockade in melanoma. Study at large: After both sequences, patients received maintenance nivolumab.

Data came from immunoSEQ multiplex PCR; TCRdb stores just in-frame clones and leaves some out. Here the sample spans 15,000 to 20,000 clones, approximately 57% being singletons. Germline V gene sequence: CDR1 SGHVS, CDR2 FNYEAQ. Trimming removed 4 bases from V and 4 bases from J; junction bases left unmatched: 3. This CDR3 has 13 amino acids. The treatment was: randomized to nivolumab then ipilimumab (arm A) or the reverse (arm B). Sorted cells were live CD3+CD8+, lacking CD19 and CD56, from PBMCs. This clone was found a few times. The chain couples TRBV7-6 to TRBJ2-7; 8 bases map to TRBD2. Sequencing was performed on CD8+ T cells sorted from blood (inferred from file names), taken from a patient given nivolumab and ipilimumab in sequence. The clonotype comes from a human donor with melanoma. CDR3 nucleotide sequence: TGTGCCAGCAGCTCTACGGGGGGGTACGAGCAGTACTTC. It codes for CASSSTGGYEQYF.